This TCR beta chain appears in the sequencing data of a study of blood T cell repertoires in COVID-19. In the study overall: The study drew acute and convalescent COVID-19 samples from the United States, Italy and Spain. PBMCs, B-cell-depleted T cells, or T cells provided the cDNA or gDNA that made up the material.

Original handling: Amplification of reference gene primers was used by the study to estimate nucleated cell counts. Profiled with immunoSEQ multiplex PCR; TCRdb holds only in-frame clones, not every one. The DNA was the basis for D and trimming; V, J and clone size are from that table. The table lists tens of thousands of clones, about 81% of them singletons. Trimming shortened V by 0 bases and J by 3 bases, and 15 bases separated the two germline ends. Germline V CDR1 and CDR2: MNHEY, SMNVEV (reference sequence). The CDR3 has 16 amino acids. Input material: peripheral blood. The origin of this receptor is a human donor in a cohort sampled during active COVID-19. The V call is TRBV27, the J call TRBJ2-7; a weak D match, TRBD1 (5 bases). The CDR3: CASSLSAAGSFYEQYF. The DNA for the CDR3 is TGTGCCAGCAGTTTATCCGCCGCAGGGTCATTCTACGAGCAGTACTTC.